The 32 T cell receptor beta chains below were found in one sample sequenced in a study of vaccination effects on CD4 cells after COVID-19. Antigens for these TCRs are unknown. Culturing for roughly 9 days preceded CD4+ T cell isolation. Data came from immunoSEQ multiplex PCR; TCRdb stores just in-frame clones and leaves some out. The data contain 45,000 to 50,000 clones, roughly 76% of them singletons. This sample comprised CD4+ T cells from PBMCs cultured without peptide, obtained before COVID-19 vaccination. These receptors were collected from a human donor who had a prior SARS-CoV-2 infection.

This sequence joins TRBV11-2 and TRBJ2-7; 10 bases match TRBD1. V trimming: 5 bases; J trimming: 6 bases; junction bases outside the gene matches: 10. Per the germline V gene, CDR1 is SGHAT and CDR2 is FQNNGV. This CDR3 has 15 amino acids. The DNA for the CDR3 is TGTGCCAGCAGCATCCGTGACAGGGGGCTCGGCGAGCAGTACTTC. This encodes CASSIRDRGLGEQYF. Supplemented by reference TRBV11-2 and TRBJ2-7, the full variable domain reads EAGVAQSPRYKIIEKRQSVAFWCNPISGHATLYWYQQILGQGPKLLIQFQNNGVVDDSQLPKDRFSAERLKGVDSTLKIQPAKLEDSAVYLCASSIRDRGLGEQYFGPGTRLTVT.

The chain links TRBV4-3 to TRBJ2-2; 9 positions match TRBD2. CDR3 length: 17 amino acids. Trimming took 0 bases from V and 3 from J; bases not matched to a gene: 5. Germline-derived CDR1 and CDR2 are LGHNA and YSLEER. CDR3 DNA sequence: TGCGCCAGCAGCCAAGAGATAGCGGGGGTAGACACCGGGGAGCTGTTTTTT. The encoded protein is CASSQEIAGVDTGELFF.

The chain links TRBV6-5 to TRBJ2-5, with D possibly being TRBD1 (6 bases). The CDR3 sequence is 16 residues long. In germline, CDR1 is MNHEY, CDR2 SVGAGI. Trimming shortened V by 0 bases and J by 4 bases, and 15 bases separated the two germline ends. The CDR3 coding sequence is TGTGCCAGCAGTTACTCACGGACAGTTCGGGGAGAGACCCAGTACTTC. This codes for CASSYSRTVRGETQYF.

This chain connects TRBV5-6 to TRBJ2-1; the match to TRBD2 covers 7 bases. This CDR3 is built from 15 residues. Trimming removed 3 bases from V and 9 bases from J; junction bases left unmatched: 12. Per the germline V gene, CDR1 is SGHDT and CDR2 is YYEEEE. CDR3 in DNA: TGTGCCAGCAGCTCACTAGCGAAAGGGGCGTTTGAGCAGTTCTTC. Translating it yields CASSSLAKGAFEQFF. The variable domain in full, completed from reference TRBV5-6 and TRBJ2-1, reads DAGVTQSPTHLIKTRGQQVTLRCSPKSGHDTVSWYQQALGQGPQFIFQYYEEEERQRGNFPDRFSGHQFPNYSSELNVNALLLGDSALYLCASSSLAKGAFEQFFGPGTRLTVL.

The V and J genes are TRBV5-1 and TRBJ2-3; 8 bases match TRBD1. Germline CDR1 and CDR2: SGHRS and YFSETQ. V shed 4 bases and J 0 bases; nucleotides not matched to a gene: 7. CDR3 length: 16 amino acids. As DNA, the CDR3 is TGCGCCAGCAGCCGAACGACAGGGGCGAGCACAGATACGCAGTATTTT. Protein product: CASSRTTGASTDTQYF.

V is TRBV4-1 and J is TRBJ1-6; 7 bases map to TRBD1. This CDR3 is 15 amino acids long. Germline V gives CDR1 MGHRA, CDR2 YSYEKL. V lost 2 bases to trimming and J lost 7 bases; unmatched junction nucleotides: 5. The CDR3 loop reads CASSQRTGTNSPLHF. Here the CDR3 DNA reads TGCGCCAGCAGCCAAAGGACAGGAACCAATTCACCCCTCCACTTT.

The J gene is TRBJ2-3, the V gene TRBV5-4, with D perhaps being TRBD1 or TRBD2 (5 bases each). The CDR3 extends over 16 amino acids. Trimming removed 3 bases from V and 0 bases from J, with 14 bases in between. CDR1 is SGHNT and CDR2 is YYREEE in the germline V gene (reference sequence). CDR3 sequence (DNA): TGTGCCAGCAGCTACGGGGCGTCTTATAGCACAGATACGCAGTATTTT. It specifies CASSYGASYSTDTQYF.

The chain employs TRBV7-2 and TRBJ2-7; 9 bases line up with TRBD1. V gave up 4 bases and J gave up 0 bases; unmatched junction bases: 10. Germline V gene sequence: CDR1 SGHTA, CDR2 FQGNSA. The CDR3 loop spans 17 amino acids. The CDR3 loop is CASSSRIGQGLSYEQYF. The CDR3 nucleotides are TGTGCCAGCAGCTCAAGGATCGGACAGGGGCTCTCCTACGAGCAGTACTTC.

The rearrangement joins TRBV5-1 to TRBJ1-1; 9 positions agree with TRBD1. The junction had 1 base not matched to a gene; V was cut back by 0 bases and J by 7 bases. CDR1 is SGHRS and CDR2 is YFSETQ in the germline V gene. The CDR3 contains 13 residues. The CDR3 bases are TGCGCCAGCAGCTTGGGACAGGGGGGTGAAGCTTTCTTT. Translating gives CASSLGQGGEAFF.

V and J are TRBV7-3 and TRBJ2-2; D is undetermined. This CDR3 spans 14 amino acids. Germline values: CDR1 SGHTA, CDR2 FQGTGA. Trimming removed 4 bases at V and 0 bases at J, with 6 bases between. This chain's CDR3 is CASSSSTNTGELFF. DNA for the CDR3: TGTGCCAGCAGCTCGAGTACGAACACCGGGGAGCTGTTTTTT.

This sequence joins TRBV2 and TRBJ2-5, with D perhaps matching TRBD1 or TRBD2 (5 bases each). The CDR3 covers 14 residues. Germline assignment: CDR1 SNHLY and CDR2 FYNNEI. Trimming cost V 10 bases and J 5 bases, with 20 bases left between them. This CDR3 reads CATRDQLISETQYF. As DNA, the CDR3 is TGTGCCACCAGGGACCAACTTATCTCGGAGACCCAGTACTTC.

The V gene is TRBV7-2, the J gene TRBJ2-1; TRBD2 matches 9 bases. With 4 bases clipped from V and 3 bases from J, the junction kept 4 bases outside the gene matches. The length of the CDR3 is 15 residues. In germline, CDR1 is SGHTA, CDR2 FQGNSA. CDR3: CASSWTSVGYNEQFF. The CDR3 DNA reads TGTGCCAGCAGCTGGACTAGCGTTGGCTACAATGAGCAGTTCTTC.

J is TRBJ1-4 and V is TRBV5-1; 7 nucleotides line up with TRBD1. The CDR3 is made up of 16 amino acids. V dropped 0 bases and J dropped 4; count of bases not matched to a gene: 6. Germline CDR1 reads SGHRS; CDR2 reads YFSETQ. The DNA for the CDR3 is TGCGCCAGCAGCTTGGAAGGGGGCGCCGGTAATGAAAAACTGTTTTTT. Its protein is CASSLEGGAGNEKLFF.

The CDR3 DNA sequence: TGCGCCAGCAGCTTAGTAAACCTGGCAGGGGGAGACACCGGGGAGCTGTTTTTT. This encodes CASSLVNLAGGDTGELFF. The V and J genes are TRBV5-1 and TRBJ2-2, with TRBD1 identical over 7 bases. Unmatched junction bases numbered 13, after V lost 2 bases and J lost 3 bases. This CDR3 is 18 amino acids long. The germline V gene has CDR1 SGHRS and CDR2 YFSETQ.

This clone occurred once. The chain links TRBV11-2 to TRBJ1-1; D is unresolved. Trimming removed 5 bases from V and 3 bases from J, with 13 bases in between. Germline V gene sequence: CDR1 SGHAT, CDR2 FQNNGV. The CDR3 has 14 amino acids. CDR3 amino acids: CASSATTGYTEAFF. The CDR3 bases are TGTGCCAGCAGCGCGACGACGGGATACACTGAAGCTTTCTTT.

The chain combines TRBV18 with TRBJ1-1; D may be TRBD1 (5 bases). CDR1 and CDR2 from the germline V gene are KGHSH and LQKENI. V was shortened by 3 bases and J by 4 bases, with 6 bases between the two germline ends. This CDR3 contains 12 residues. The CDR3 DNA follows: TGTGCCAGCTCACCCGACAGCACTGAAGCTTTCTTT. It codes for CASSPDSTEAFF.

V usage is TRBV2 and J usage is TRBJ2-7; D may correspond to TRBD1 or TRBD2 (5 bases each). The CDR3 is 13 residues long. Trimming removed 8 bases at V and 4 bases at J, with 15 bases between. The germline V gene encodes CDR1 SNHLY and CDR2 FYNNEI. The CDR3 nucleotides are TGTGCCAGCGGCCGGGACCCCGAGTACGAGCAGTACTTC. It specifies CASGRDPEYEQYF.

In its sample, this clone was seen a few times. This chain uses TRBV4-2 with TRBJ1-2; 9 nucleotides match TRBD1. This CDR3 is built from 17 residues. Germline V gene sequence: CDR1 LGHNA, CDR2 YNFKEQ. The V and J ends lost 8 bases and 6 bases, in that order; junction bases with no gene match: 19. DNA for the CDR3: TGTGCCAGCGGATTAAGACAGGGGGAAGCAGGTTGGGATGGCTACACCTTC. Its translation is CASGLRQGEAGWDGYTF.

The chain carries TRBV7-9 and TRBJ1-2; 7 nucleotides match TRBD1. CDR1 and CDR2 from the germline V gene are SEHNR and FQNEAQ (reference sequence). Germline trimming cut 3 bases from V and 6 bases from J; bases unmatched to any gene: 13. The CDR3 loop spans 16 amino acids. The CDR3 sequence: CASSFGRPDRTNGYTF. The CDR3 DNA reads TGTGCCAGCAGCTTCGGTCGCCCGGACAGGACTAATGGCTACACCTTC.

The chain carries TRBV5-1 and TRBJ2-5; D gene ambiguous. CDR3 length equals 12 residues. Germline V gives CDR1 SGHRS, CDR2 YFSETQ. With 2 bases removed from V and 5 bases from J, the gap between germline ends came to 7 bases. The CDR3 is CASSLPRETQYF. Here the CDR3 DNA reads TGCGCCAGCAGCTTACCTCGCGAGACCCAGTACTTC.

This sequence joins TRBV5-1 and TRBJ1-6; no firm D call. The V and J ends lost 6 bases and 10 bases respectively, with 14 bases between them. Per germline, CDR1 SGHRS and CDR2 YFSETQ. The CDR3 is made up of 13 amino acids. CDR3 DNA sequence: TGCGCCAGCACAGAGTCTCCCTCATCACCCCTCCACTTT. It yields the protein CASTESPSSPLHF.

The genes are TRBV6-5 and TRBJ2-2; D may be TRBD2 (5 bases). CDR3 size: 16 residues. Germline lookup yields CDR1 MNHEY and CDR2 SVGAGI. The V gene lost 3 bases and the J gene lost 6 bases, with 17 bases spanning the gap. This CDR3 is CASSYGPPASPGELFF. The CDR3 bases are TGTGCCAGCAGTTATGGGCCCCCCGCTAGCCCCGGGGAGCTGTTTTTT.

The rearrangement joins TRBV10-3 to TRBJ1-2, with 8 bases matching TRBD1. CDR3 length: 13 residues. Trimming removed 6 bases from V and 6 bases from J; junction bases left unmatched: 6. Germline lookup yields CDR1 ENHRY and CDR2 SYGVKD. The CDR3 loop is CAISGQGMDGYTF. For the CDR3, the DNA is TGTGCCATCAGCGGACAGGGTATGGATGGCTACACCTTC.

The gene calls are TRBV27 and TRBJ2-7; tentative D call: TRBD1 (5 bases). This CDR3 contains 17 residues. Germline-derived CDR1 and CDR2 are MNHEY and SMNVEV (reference sequence). With 2 bases removed from V and 3 bases from J, the gap between germline ends came to 20 bases. The CDR3 here is CASSLGSRAPFFYEQYF. The CDR3 DNA follows: TGTGCCAGCAGTTTAGGTAGCAGGGCCCCTTTCTTCTACGAGCAGTACTTC.

The sample holds one count of this clone. The chain joins TRBV3-1 (or the pseudogene TRBV3-2) to TRBJ2-1, with D possibly being TRBD1 or TRBD2 (5 bases each). This CDR3 has 13 amino acids. V gave up 2 bases and J gave up 8 bases, with 10 bases separating them. CDR1 and CDR2 from the germline V gene are LGHDT and YNNKEL (reference sequence). CDR3 in DNA: TGTGCCAGCAGCCAACAGGGAGTGGATGAGCAGTTCTTC. Its translation is CASSQQGVDEQFF.

There are a few counts of this clone. The V and J genes are TRBV13 and TRBJ1-5, with TRBD1 identical over 7 bases. The germline V gene has CDR1 PRHDT and CDR2 FYEKMQ (reference sequence). V was pared by 2 bases and J by 5 bases, with 6 bases of the junction left unmatched. CDR3 length: 15 residues. CDR3: CASSLRDSTHQPQHF. The CDR3 DNA reads as TGTGCCAGCAGCTTAAGGGACAGTACGCATCAGCCCCAGCATTTT. The full variable domain, completed using reference TRBV13 and TRBJ1-5, is AAGVIQSPRHLIKEKRETATLKCYPIPRHDTVYWYQQGPGQDPQFLISFYEKMQSDKGSIPDRFSAQQFSDYHSELNMSSLELGDSALYFCASSLRDSTHQPQHFGDGTRLSIL.

V usage is TRBV19 and J usage is TRBJ1-5; weak D call: TRBD1 (6 bases). Germline loops: CDR1 LNHDA, CDR2 SQIVND (reference sequence). The CDR3 covers 15 residues. Trimming cost V 3 bases and J 0 bases, with 9 bases left between them. CDR3 bases: TGTGCCAGTAGTATGGCAGGGGATAGCAATCAGCCCCAGCATTTT. Protein: CASSMAGDSNQPQHF.

The CDR3 DNA is TGTGCCAGCAGCCGGAACGGGGCGGCCTACGAGCAGTACTTC. Protein: CASSRNGAAYEQYF. V gene TRBV11-2 combines with J gene TRBJ2-7, with D perhaps matching TRBD1 or TRBD2 (5 bases each). The CDR3 extends over 14 amino acids. The germline V and J ends were trimmed by 5 bases and 2 bases, with 13 bases remaining between them. Germline CDR1 SGHAT, CDR2 FQNNGV.

The chain uses TRBV18 and TRBJ1-2, with D perhaps TRBD1 (6 bases). This CDR3 comprises 17 residues. V was trimmed by 5 bases and J by 4 bases, leaving 23 bases between them. Per the germline V gene, CDR1 is KGHSH and CDR2 is LQKENI. Here the CDR3 DNA reads TGTGCCAGCTCAATGAGGAGTCGGCACAGGGACTTCTATGGCTACACCTTC. Translating gives CASSMRSRHRDFYGYTF.

The chain links TRBV6-5 to TRBJ1-5; D unresolved. Germline CDR1 and CDR2: MNHEY and SVGAGI. The CDR3 has 15 amino acids. V lost 6 bases to trimming and J lost 2 bases, with 14 bases between them. CDR3 amino acids: CASSRGGDGNQPQHF. CDR3 DNA: TGTGCCAGCAGCAGAGGTGGGGATGGCAATCAGCCCCAGCATTTT.

The genes are TRBV2 and TRBJ2-5; D perhaps matches TRBD2 (5 bases). CDR1 and CDR2 from the germline V gene are SNHLY and FYNNEI. The CDR3 is 14 amino acids. The V gene lost 1 base and the J gene lost 5 bases, with 11 bases spanning the gap. Written as DNA, the CDR3 is TGTGCCAGCAGTGAAGTAGAAGCGGCCGAGACCCAGTACTTC. As protein: CASSEVEAAETQYF.

The count of this clone is one. The CDR3 protein is CASYDRVNEKLFF. The CDR3 DNA sequence: TGTGCCAGCTATGACAGGGTAAATGAAAAACTGTTTTTT. The rearrangement joins TRBV19 to TRBJ1-4, with 7 bases aligning to TRBD1. Germline V gene lookup returns CDR1 LNHDA and CDR2 SQIVND (reference sequence). V trimming: 9 bases; J trimming: 5 bases; junction bases outside the gene matches: 6. The CDR3 is made up of 13 amino acids.